The rows below give T cell receptor beta chains drawn from one sample of a study of vaccination effects on CD4 cells after COVID-19. Their antigens remain unidentified. Sequencing was performed with immunoSEQ multiplex PCR; in TCRdb, only in-frame clones are kept and a portion is missing. The profile shows more than 30,000 clones, more than 75% of them singletons. This specimen consisted of CD4+ T cells from PBMCs cultured without peptide, obtained before COVID-19 vaccination. Source of these receptors: a human donor who received a COVID-19 vaccine. Each CDR3 is given with its conserved first and last residue. A D gene is named only where the DNA matches it firmly. Not all rows give a size; the values are once, few, many and, for expanded clones, a class.

d_call: .; clone_size: .; v_call: TRBV6-1; j_call: TRBJ1-5; cdr3_nt: TGTGCCAGCAGTAAAGGGGGGGGCTATACGGGCAATCAGCCCCAGCATTTT; cdr3_aa: CASSKGGGYTGNQPQHF
d_call: .; clone_size: .; v_call: TRBV5-1; j_call: TRBJ1-2; cdr3_nt: TGCGCCAGCAGCGTTAACAGGGCCTCTGCCTATGGCTACACCTTC; cdr3_aa: CASSVNRASAYGYTF
d_call: TRBD1; clone_size: .; v_call: TRBV10-3; j_call: TRBJ1-3; cdr3_nt: TGTGCCATCAGCCCTGGGACAGACTCTGGAAACACCATATATTTT; cdr3_aa: CAISPGTDSGNTIYF
d_call: .; clone_size: .; v_call: TRBV5-1; j_call: TRBJ2-5; cdr3_nt: TGCGCCAGCAGCTTGGACCCCACGGGTGCCGACGGTGCGGAGACCCAGTACTTC; cdr3_aa: CASSLDPTGADGAETQYF
d_call: .; clone_size: .; v_call: TRBV4-1; j_call: TRBJ1-1; cdr3_nt: TGCGCCAGCAGCCAAGATGGGCCCTCGGGGGCTGAAGCTTTCTTT; cdr3_aa: CASSQDGPSGAEAFF
d_call: TRBD1; clone_size: once; v_call: TRBV5-1; j_call: TRBJ1-1; cdr3_nt: TGCGCCAGCAGCTTGGGGGGGACAGAGAACACTGAAGCTTTCTTT; cdr3_aa: CASSLGGTENTEAFF
d_call: TRBD1; clone_size: few; v_call: TRBV7-9; j_call: TRBJ1-2; cdr3_nt: TGTGCCAGCAGCCACGCGACAGGGGGCTATGGCTACACCTTC; cdr3_aa: CASSHATGGYGYTF
d_call: TRBD1; clone_size: .; v_call: TRBV29-1; j_call: TRBJ2-3; cdr3_nt: TGCAGCGTTGAAAGGTTCCGGGACAGAAACACAGATACGCAGTATTTT; cdr3_aa: CSVERFRDRNTDTQYF
d_call: .; clone_size: once; v_call: TRBV3-1/TRBV3-2; j_call: TRBJ1-4; cdr3_nt: TGTGCCAGCAGCCAAGCGGGGTACTACGAAAAACTGTTTTTT; cdr3_aa: CASSQAGYYEKLFF
d_call: TRBD2; clone_size: .; v_call: TRBV4-2; j_call: TRBJ2-2; cdr3_nt: TGTGCCAGCAGCCCGACCAAGATGGGACTAGCGGGGGGGCCGGGCGGGGAGCTGTTTTTT; cdr3_aa: CASSPTKMGLAGGPGGELFF
d_call: TRBD1; clone_size: .; v_call: TRBV6-5; j_call: TRBJ2-3; cdr3_nt: TGTGCCAGCAGCCGACAGGGGAGAAGCACAGATACGCAGTATTTT; cdr3_aa: CASSRQGRSTDTQYF
d_call: .; clone_size: .; v_call: TRBV6-5; j_call: TRBJ1-5; cdr3_nt: TGTGCCAGCAACAAAGGGGCTGTTAGCAATCAGCCCCAGCATTTT; cdr3_aa: CASNKGAVSNQPQHF
d_call: .; clone_size: .; v_call: TRBV19; j_call: TRBJ2-5; cdr3_nt: TGTGCCAGTAGTATAGGGCCCAGCCAAGAGACCCAGTACTTC; cdr3_aa: CASSIGPSQETQYF
d_call: .; clone_size: once; v_call: TRBV27; j_call: TRBJ1-5; cdr3_nt: TGTGCCAGCAGTGTAAGGGGTAATCAGCCCCAGCATTTT; cdr3_aa: CASSVRGNQPQHF
d_call: TRBD2; clone_size: .; v_call: TRBV3-1/TRBV3-2; j_call: TRBJ2-1; cdr3_nt: TGTGCCAGCTCCCACCTCGGGGGGGAGAATGAGCAGTTCTTC; cdr3_aa: CASSHLGGENEQFF
d_call: .; clone_size: .; v_call: TRBV7-2; j_call: TRBJ1-5; cdr3_nt: TGTGCCAGCAGCTTGGGGTTTGGGCATACCAATCAGCCCCAGCATTTT; cdr3_aa: CASSLGFGHTNQPQHF
d_call: TRBD1; clone_size: .; v_call: TRBV6-1; j_call: TRBJ2-6; cdr3_nt: TGTGCCAGCAGTGGTCCCGGGACAGGGAGTGGGGCCAACGTCCTGACTTTC; cdr3_aa: CASSGPGTGSGANVLTF
d_call: .; clone_size: .; v_call: TRBV3-1/TRBV3-2; j_call: TRBJ1-5; cdr3_nt: TGTGCCAGCAGCCAGTACGGTAGCAATCAGCCCCAGCATTTT; cdr3_aa: CASSQYGSNQPQHF
d_call: .; clone_size: .; v_call: TRBV30; j_call: TRBJ2-3; cdr3_nt: TGTGCCTGGAGCCCACTACGAGAACTCGGTGGAGTAGATACGCAGTATTTT; cdr3_aa: CAWSPLRELGGVDTQYF
d_call: .; clone_size: .; v_call: TRBV6-5; j_call: TRBJ1-2; cdr3_nt: TGTGCCAGCAGTTCACACTATGGCTACACCTTC; cdr3_aa: CASSSHYGYTF
d_call: TRBD2; clone_size: .; v_call: TRBV7-9; j_call: TRBJ2-3; cdr3_nt: TGTGCCAGCAGCCGCACTAGCGGGGGGGCAACCGATACGCAGTATTTT; cdr3_aa: CASSRTSGGATDTQYF
d_call: .; clone_size: .; v_call: TRBV12-3/TRBV12-4; j_call: TRBJ2-1; cdr3_nt: TGTGCCAGCACCCGTAATGAGCAGTTCTTC; cdr3_aa: CASTRNEQFF
d_call: .; clone_size: few; v_call: TRBV2; j_call: TRBJ1-2; cdr3_nt: TGTGCCAGCAGTGAGCCCAGGGGCTTCGGCTACACCTTC; cdr3_aa: CASSEPRGFGYTF
d_call: .; clone_size: .; v_call: TRBV5-1; j_call: TRBJ1-1; cdr3_nt: TGCGCCAGCAGCTTGGTTCCAGGGTTGATCACTGAAGCTTTCTTT; cdr3_aa: CASSLVPGLITEAFF
d_call: .; clone_size: .; v_call: TRBV5-1; j_call: TRBJ2-1; cdr3_nt: TGCGCCAGCAGCTTTTTGCCAGGGGTCTACAATGAGCAGTTCTTC; cdr3_aa: CASSFLPGVYNEQFF
d_call: .; clone_size: .; v_call: TRBV12-2; j_call: TRBJ1-1; cdr3_nt: TGTGCAAGTCGCTTGGCAACGACAGGGTTTCTCACTGAAGCTTTCTTT; cdr3_aa: CASRLATTGFLTEAFF
d_call: TRBD1; clone_size: .; v_call: TRBV19; j_call: TRBJ1-1; cdr3_nt: TGTGCCAGTAGTAAACGGACAGGGGGCACTGAAGCTTTCTTT; cdr3_aa: CASSKRTGGTEAFF
d_call: .; clone_size: .; v_call: TRBV3-1/TRBV3-2; j_call: TRBJ2-1; cdr3_nt: TGTGCCAGCAGCCAACCTGCGGTGTGGAGTCACAATGAGCAGTTCTTC; cdr3_aa: CASSQPAVWSHNEQFF
d_call: .; clone_size: .; v_call: TRBV7-3; j_call: TRBJ2-2; cdr3_nt: TGTGCCAGCAGTCCACGGGAAGGAAGCAACGGGGAGCTGTTTTTT; cdr3_aa: CASSPREGSNGELFF
d_call: .; clone_size: .; v_call: TRBV7-9; j_call: TRBJ1-2; cdr3_nt: TGTGCCAGCAGCTTAGGCGCGGTTAACTATGGCTACACCTTC; cdr3_aa: CASSLGAVNYGYTF
d_call: TRBD2; clone_size: .; v_call: TRBV18; j_call: TRBJ2-5; cdr3_nt: TGTGCCAGCTCACCAGGAGCCCTAAGCGGGGGGCGAGAGACCCAGTACTTC; cdr3_aa: CASSPGALSGGRETQYF
d_call: TRBD1; clone_size: .; v_call: TRBV19; j_call: TRBJ1-5; cdr3_nt: TGTGCCAGTAGCCGGACAGGGGACTCAAATCAGCCCCAGCATTTT; cdr3_aa: CASSRTGDSNQPQHF
d_call: .; clone_size: .; v_call: TRBV6-6; j_call: TRBJ2-5; cdr3_nt: TGTGCCAGCAGAACCGCCGGGACACTGCAAGAGACCCAGTACTTC; cdr3_aa: CASRTAGTLQETQYF
d_call: .; clone_size: .; v_call: TRBV18; j_call: TRBJ1-5; cdr3_nt: TGTGCCAGCTCACCACCAGGGAGCAATCAGCCCCAGCATTTT; cdr3_aa: CASSPPGSNQPQHF
d_call: .; clone_size: .; v_call: TRBV5-1; j_call: TRBJ2-5; cdr3_nt: TGCGCCAGCAGAGTGATAGGCCAAGAGACCCAGTACTTC; cdr3_aa: CASRVIGQETQYF
d_call: TRBD1; clone_size: .; v_call: TRBV6-5; j_call: TRBJ1-3; cdr3_nt: TGTGCCAGCAGTTCCACAGGGGCGGCTAATGGAAACACCATATATTTT; cdr3_aa: CASSSTGAANGNTIYF
d_call: .; clone_size: .; v_call: TRBV6-5; j_call: TRBJ1-2; cdr3_nt: TGTGCCAGCAACCCCCATCTGCGGAGTAACTATGGCTACACCTTC; cdr3_aa: CASNPHLRSNYGYTF